The entry that follows covers one TCR beta chain sequence. The antigen is unknown. These data belong to a study of shared clonotypes between healthy human individuals. The study's findings and limits: Around 5% of naive CD4 clonotypes were common to a handful of donors.

Germline values: CDR1 SGDLS, CDR2 YYNGEE. The CDR3 runs to 16 residues. V dropped 0 bases and J dropped 1; count of bases not matched to a gene: 4. Methods used by the authors: With immunoSEQ giving junction-only sequences and no quality scores, filtering differed. The table came from immunoSEQ multiplex PCR; TCRdb's copy has only in-frame clones and leaves some out. V and J calls plus clone size are reproduced from that table; the DNA served to infer D and trimming. Of some 2,100,000 clones listed, around 93% are singletons. In the naive CD8 group, cells lacked CD45RO and were positively selected for CCR7, so terminally differentiated effector memory CD45RA+ cells were left out. All donors were Caucasian adults living in Nashville, Tennessee.

The V gene is TRBV9, the J gene TRBJ2-5, with 9 bases fitting TRBD1. This receptor was obtained from a man aged 18-30 years in good health. Some clones in this sample may be carry-over from other donors' samples. Material for sequencing was naive CD8+ T cells from PBMCs. The CDR3 DNA reads as TGTGCCAGCAGCGTAGTGGGGACAGGGCTCCAAGAGACCCAGTACTTC. Protein: CASSVVGTGLQETQYF. The variable domain in full, with the rest retrieved from reference TRBV9 and TRBJ2-5, is DSGVTQTPKHLITATGQRVTLRCSPRSGDLSVYWYQQSLDQGLQFLIQYYNGEERAKGNILERFSAQQFPDLHSELNLSSLELGDSALYFCASSVVGTGLQETQYFGPGTRLLVL.